A single T cell receptor (beta chain) is shown here with its context. Its antigen is not identified. Germline CDR1 is LNHDA and CDR2 is SQIVND (reference sequence). Trimming left V 0 bases short and J 0 bases short, with 12 bases between. The CDR3 is 16 residues long. These data come from a study of siplizumab effects on memory and regulatory T cells. The protocol was immunoSEQ multiplex PCR, while the TCRdb copy is restricted to in-frame clones and leaves out a portion. The sample lists around 100,000 clones, around 90% seen once, with under 0.15% in the top ten. Study findings and constraints: Most alloreactive clones went unmapped to unstimulated subsets; only a minor fraction mapped.

The material sequenced was CD4+ T cells sorted from blood. The source of this sequence is a human donor in good health. V is TRBV19 and J is TRBJ2-7; D perhaps matches TRBD2 (5 bases). The CDR3 nucleotides are TGTGCCAGTAGTATAGATCGGAGCGGCAGCTCCTACGAGCAGTACTTC. The encoded protein is CASSIDRSGSSYEQYF.